This T cell receptor (beta chain) was found in a study of TIL therapy for anti-PD-1-resistant metastatic lung cancer. This clone was observed a single time. The time point is: pre-treatment sample, taken before nivolumab and TIL therapy. Sequencing used immunoSEQ v3. The repertoire was sequenced with immunoSEQ multiplex PCR; TCRdb's copy has only in-frame clones and lacks some. The sample shows approximately 50,000 clones, around 80% of them seen only once. CDR3 length: 15 amino acids. V gave up 5 bases and J gave up 1 base; unmatched junction bases: 7. Germline values: CDR1 SGHTA, CDR2 FQGNSA. This receptor was obtained from a man between 65 and 80 years old with non-small cell lung cancer. The genes are TRBV7-2 and TRBJ2-5; 7 bases align to TRBD2. Sequencing used blood, obtained at baseline. DNA for the CDR3: TGTGCCAGCAGCACCCGAGGGAGGGGCCAAGAGACCCAGTACTTC. It specifies CASSTRGRGQETQYF.